The 5 T cell receptor beta chains presented below share a single source sample, sequenced in a study of metastatic and nonmetastatic thyroid tumors. TCRdb used MiXCR to call clones anew from the PCR reads. The repertoire consists of about 38,000 clones, with about 25% occurring once and the leading ten covering around 10%. No treatment of any kind had been given to any patient before thyroid surgery. The sequenced material came from blood. All receptors derive from a female donor with papillary thyroid cancer or a benign thyroid nodule (not recorded which). Some clones in this sample may be carry-over from other donors' samples.

The chain uses TRBV7-6 and TRBJ1-2, with D maybe TRBD1 (5 bases). Germline V lookup: CDR1 SGHVS, CDR2 FNYEAQ. The CDR3 extends over 13 amino acids. V lost 0 bases, J lost 8 bases, and 10 bases lay in between. The CDR3 DNA follows: TGTGCCAGCAGCTTAGCGGCAGGGCGAGGCTACACCTTC. Protein: CASSLAAGRGYTF.

V is TRBV6-6 and J is TRBJ2-7; D perhaps matches TRBD1 (6 bases). Trimming stripped 3 bases from V and 2 bases from J, with 11 bases between. The CDR3 sequence is 14 residues long. CDR1 and CDR2 (germline): MNHNY, SVGAGI (reference sequence). This CDR3 reads CASSYGTMTYEQYF. Written as DNA, the CDR3 is TGTGCCAGCAGTTATGGGACAATGACCTACGAGCAGTACTTC.

A note on this clone: This may be a read error, as it is one base from a much larger clone. The genes are TRBV9 and TRBJ2-5; D tentatively fits TRBD1 or TRBD2 (5 bases each). The germline V and J ends were trimmed by 6 bases and 5 bases, with 14 bases remaining between them. This CDR3 has 13 residues. Germline V gene sequence: CDR1 SGDLS, CDR2 YYNGEE. The CDR3 loop reads CASISGTLETQYF. The CDR3 DNA is TGTGCCAGCATCTCCGGGACGTTGGAGACCCAGTACTTC.

The V and J genes are TRBV4-1 and TRBJ1-2; D is perhaps TRBD1 (5 bases). V lost 3 bases and J lost 0, with 17 bases in between. Germline-derived CDR1 and CDR2 are MGHRA and YSYEKL. This CDR3 region has 17 residues. CDR3 region: CASSHLTTGDPNYGYTF. The CDR3 DNA is TGCGCCAGCAGCCACCTGACTACAGGTGACCCTAACTATGGCTACACCTTC.

This clone occurred a few times. The rearrangement uses TRBV30 and TRBJ2-3; D ambiguous. This CDR3 comprises 12 residues. CDR1 is GTSNPN and CDR2 is SVGIG in the germline V gene (reference sequence). V was clipped by 4 bases and J by 2 bases, with 7 bases between them. Here the CDR3 DNA reads TGTGCCTGGACCCCATCCACAGATACGCAGTATTTT. Encoded protein: CAWTPSTDTQYF.